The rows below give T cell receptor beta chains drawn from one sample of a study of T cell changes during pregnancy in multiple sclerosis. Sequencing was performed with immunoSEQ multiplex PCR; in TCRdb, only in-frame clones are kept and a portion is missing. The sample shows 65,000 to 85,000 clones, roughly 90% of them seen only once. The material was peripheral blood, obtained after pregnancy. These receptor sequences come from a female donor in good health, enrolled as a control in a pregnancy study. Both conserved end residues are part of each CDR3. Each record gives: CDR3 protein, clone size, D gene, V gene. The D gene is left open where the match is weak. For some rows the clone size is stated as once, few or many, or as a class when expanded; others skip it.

CDR3 protein: CSVVGDRGVRAFF
clone size: .
D gene: TRBD1
V gene: TRBV29-1

CDR3 protein: CASSFSGGTYNEQFF
clone size: .
D gene: TRBD2
V gene: TRBV5-1

CDR3 protein: CSVPEGEAFF
clone size: .
D gene: .
V gene: TRBV29-1

CDR3 protein: CASSVGPAGVPDTQYF
clone size: .
D gene: TRBD2
V gene: TRBV9

CDR3 protein: CASSSPLPRSNEQFF
clone size: .
D gene: .
V gene: TRBV11-2

CDR3 protein: CASSPGTGDEKLFF
clone size: .
D gene: TRBD1
V gene: TRBV5-1

CDR3 protein: CASSFGHTEQFF
clone size: .
D gene: .
V gene: TRBV7-2

CDR3 protein: CASSPLDRGQPQHF
clone size: .
D gene: TRBD1
V gene: TRBV19

CDR3 protein: CASRGGNYGYTF
clone size: once
D gene: .
V gene: TRBV19

CDR3 protein: CASSQSGTTGDTQYF
clone size: .
D gene: TRBD2
V gene: TRBV19

CDR3 protein: CASSQTSTGAGDSPLHF
clone size: once
D gene: TRBD1
V gene: TRBV4-1

CDR3 protein: CASSFGQGNEQYF
clone size: .
D gene: .
V gene: TRBV2

CDR3 protein: CASSPTSGDGELFF
clone size: .
D gene: TRBD2
V gene: TRBV9

CDR3 protein: CASSPPQGSVGNQPQHF
clone size: .
D gene: TRBD1
V gene: TRBV18

CDR3 protein: CARHGHLNTEAFF
clone size: few
D gene: .
V gene: TRBV30

CDR3 protein: CASSIWTSGGGNEQFF
clone size: once
D gene: TRBD2
V gene: TRBV19

CDR3 protein: CSVGTSGVANNEQFF
clone size: .
D gene: TRBD2
V gene: TRBV29-1

CDR3 protein: CASSLNGPETQYF
clone size: .
D gene: .
V gene: TRBV5-1

CDR3 protein: CAWSVQPQREKLFF
clone size: .
D gene: .
V gene: TRBV30